The TCR beta chain described here comes from a study of blood T cell repertoires in COVID-19. Sequencing was performed with immunoSEQ multiplex PCR; in TCRdb, only in-frame clones are kept and a portion is missing. The top ten clones hold about 10% of a sample with approximately 390,000 clones, about 87% of them seen once. Cohorts were determined from participant-reported clinical history. The sequence derives from a woman aged 50 to 60 who had recovered from COVID-19. Source material: PBMCs or T cells enriched from blood (not recorded which).

The CDR3 nucleotides are TGTGCCAGCTCACCCCAGGGGGAAAACCAAGAGACCCAGTACTTC. This translates into CASSPQGENQETQYF. V is TRBV18 and J is TRBJ2-5; TRBD1 aligns across 7 bases. Unmatched junction bases numbered 4, after V lost 3 bases and J lost 0 bases. The germline gives CDR1 KGHSH, CDR2 LQKENI. There are 15 residues in the CDR3.